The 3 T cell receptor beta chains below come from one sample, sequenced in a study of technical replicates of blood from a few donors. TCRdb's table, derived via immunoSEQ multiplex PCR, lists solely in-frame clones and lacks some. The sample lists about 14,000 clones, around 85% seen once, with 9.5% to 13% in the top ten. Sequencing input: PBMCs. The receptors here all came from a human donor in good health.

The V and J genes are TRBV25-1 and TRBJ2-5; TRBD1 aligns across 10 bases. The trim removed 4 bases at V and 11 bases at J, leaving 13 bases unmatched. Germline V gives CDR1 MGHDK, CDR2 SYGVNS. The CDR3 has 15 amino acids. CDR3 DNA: TGTGCCAGCAGTGGGCAGGACAGGGGGACCTGGGAGCAGTACTTC. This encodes CASSGQDRGTWEQYF.

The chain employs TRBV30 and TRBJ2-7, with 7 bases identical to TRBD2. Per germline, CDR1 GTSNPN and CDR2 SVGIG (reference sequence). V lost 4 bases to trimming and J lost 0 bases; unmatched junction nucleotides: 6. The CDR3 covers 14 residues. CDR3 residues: CAWTRTSGSYEQYF. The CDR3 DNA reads TGTGCCTGGACCCGGACTAGTGGCTCCTACGAGCAGTACTTC.

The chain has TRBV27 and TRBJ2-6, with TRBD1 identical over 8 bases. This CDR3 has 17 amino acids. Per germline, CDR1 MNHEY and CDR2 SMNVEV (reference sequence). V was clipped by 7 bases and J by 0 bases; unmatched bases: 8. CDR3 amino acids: CASTFQGALSGANVLTF. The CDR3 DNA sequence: TGTGCCAGCACCTTCCAGGGGGCCCTCTCTGGGGCCAACGTCCTGACTTTC.